The present entry profiles one T cell receptor (delta chain) with its context. The TCRdb protein, from a much larger clone, departs from this DNA's translation at residue 10, likely by read error; the protein shown derives from the DNA. The data are from a study of gamma-delta T cells after stem cell transplantation. TCRdb reapplied CATT to the RT-PCR reads. The data show 1,400 to 1,500 delta-chain clones, roughly 6.3% seen once. J gave up 2 bases and V 3 bases, and 19 bases lay outside the gene matches. Per the germline V gene, CDR1 is GEAIGNYY and CDR2 is EKD. This CDR3 has 22 residues. What was sequenced was gamma-delta T cells. The gene calls are TRDV2 and TRDJ3, with 9 positions matching TRDD3. This TCR was recovered from a human donor. It is not recorded whose cells these are; they may come from a transplant donor. This CDR3 is CACDPVLGDPTKNTWDTRQMFF. The CDR3 DNA is TGTGCCTGTGACCCGGTACTGGGGGACCCCACGAAAAACACCTGGGACACCCGACAGATGTTTTTC.